The 26 T cell receptor beta chains below were found in one sample sequenced in a study of shared clonotypes between healthy human individuals. Data came from immunoSEQ multiplex PCR; TCRdb stores just in-frame clones and leaves some out. The sample holds around 1.6 million clones; approximately 98% are singletons and the top ten take less than 0.55%. What was sequenced was naive CD4+ T cells sorted from blood. Documented subset: CD45RA+ positively selected. These TCRs come from a man between 25 and 39 years old in good health.

V is TRBV5-1 and J is TRBJ2-7; D not certain. Deletions cut 0 bases from V and 6 bases from J, with 19 bases between. Germline values: CDR1 SGHRS, CDR2 YFSETQ. This CDR3 spans 16 amino acids. CDR3 in amino acids: CASSLAKLDQTSEQYF. The DNA for the CDR3 is TGCGCCAGCAGCTTGGCCAAATTAGACCAAACGAGCGAGCAGTACTTC.

Notes on this clone: A read error may account for a junction end that differs from germline. The V call is TRBV28, the J call TRBJ2-1, with no clear D. The germline V gene encodes CDR1 MDHEN and CDR2 SYDVKM. The CDR3 is 13 residues long. CDR3: CASSLSSNNEQFF. The CDR3 nucleotides read TGTGCCAGCAGTTTATCCTCCAACAATGAGCAGTTCTTC.

This chain joins TRBV2 and TRBJ2-1; 10 nucleotides match TRBD2. In germline, CDR1 is SNHLY, CDR2 FYNNEI. With V trimmed by 7 bases and J by 10 bases, 10 bases remained unmatched. The CDR3 is made up of 14 amino acids. The DNA of the CDR3 is TGTGCCAGCACTAGCGGGAGCGGCGCCTTGGAGCAGTTCTTC. This translates into CASTSGSGALEQFF. Together with reference TRBV2 and TRBJ2-1, the CDR3 gives the full variable domain: EPEVTQTPSHQVTQMGQEVILRCVPISNHLYFYWYRQILGQKVEFLVSFYNNEISEKSEIFDDQFSVERPDGSNFTLKIRSTKLEDSAMYFCASTSGSGALEQFFGPGTRLTVL.

The rearrangement joins TRBV11-2 to TRBJ1-1; 7 bases are a match to TRBD1. CDR3 length: 16 amino acids. In germline, CDR1 is SGHAT, CDR2 FQNNGV. The V gene end was trimmed by 3 bases and the J gene end by 1 base; junction bases not matched to a gene: 8. The CDR3 nucleotides are TGTGCCAGCAGCTTCCGACAGGGATTAGGGAACACTGAAGCTTTCTTT. Translated, it gives CASSFRQGLGNTEAFF.

The chain employs TRBV5-4 and TRBJ1-1, with 10 bases fitting TRBD1. Trimming took 3 bases from V and 3 from J; bases not matched to a gene: 11. The CDR3 contains 17 residues. Germline V lookup: CDR1 SGHNT, CDR2 YYREEE (reference sequence). The CDR3 reads CASSSRQGAQGDTEAFF. The CDR3 bases are TGTGCCAGCAGCTCACGACAGGGGGCGCAGGGTGACACTGAAGCTTTCTTT.

This sequence joins TRBV10-3 and TRBJ1-3; 7 bases map to TRBD1. Germline values: CDR1 ENHRY, CDR2 SYGVKD. This CDR3 region has 14 residues. V dropped 9 bases and J dropped 4; count of bases not matched to a gene: 9. Here the CDR3 reads CAIRQGLGGNTIYF. For the CDR3, the DNA is TGTGCCATTCGACAGGGCTTGGGGGGAAACACCATATATTTT.

This clone has a single count. V is TRBV19 and J is TRBJ1-5, with D uncertain. Trimming stripped 3 bases from V and 6 bases from J, with 12 bases between. Per the germline V gene, CDR1 is LNHDA and CDR2 is SQIVND (reference sequence). This CDR3 is 14 amino acids long. CDR3 sequence: CASSIRSEGQPQHF. The DNA for the CDR3 is TGTGCCAGTAGTATTAGGAGCGAGGGTCAGCCCCAGCATTTT.

The chain combines TRBV2 with TRBJ1-5, with 8 nucleotides matching TRBD1. V was pared by 5 bases and J by 3 bases, with 3 bases of the junction left unmatched. The V gene's germline CDR1 is SNHLY and CDR2 FYNNEI. There are 14 residues in the CDR3. CDR3 nucleotide sequence: TGTGCCAGCAGTTTGGACAGGGACAATCAGCCCCAGCATTTT. It yields the protein CASSLDRDNQPQHF.

The CDR3 here is CASSPLAGVGTQYF. Here the CDR3 DNA reads TGTGCCAGCAGCCCTCTAGCGGGAGTGGGTACGCAGTATTTT. The J gene is TRBJ2-3, the V gene TRBV5-5, with 10 bases aligning to TRBD2. The length of the CDR3 is 14 residues. CDR1 is SGHKS, CDR2 YYEKEE, per germline (reference sequence). The V and J ends lost 4 bases and 8 bases, in that order; junction bases with no gene match: 7.

The chain recombines TRBV5-1 with TRBJ2-3, with D unclear. V was trimmed by 4 bases and J by 2 bases, leaving 17 bases between them. In germline, CDR1 is SGHRS, CDR2 YFSETQ. The CDR3 has 16 amino acids. The DNA of the CDR3 is TGCGCCAGCAGCCCTGTTAAGTCCCAGAACACAGATACGCAGTATTTT. It codes for CASSPVKSQNTDTQYF.

V usage is TRBV11-2 and J usage is TRBJ1-2; TRBD1 matches at 8 bases. The V gene end was trimmed by 4 bases and the J gene end by 4 bases; junction bases not matched to a gene: 14. Looked up from germline, CDR1 is SGHAT and CDR2 is FQNNGV. There are 17 residues in the CDR3. The CDR3 region has the DNA TGTGCCAGCAGCTCTCATGGGCAGGGGGCGGTCGTCTATGGCTACACCTTC. Encoded protein: CASSSHGQGAVVYGYTF.

This rearrangement joins TRBV5-1 to TRBJ1-4; TRBD1 matches 7 bases. From germline, CDR1 is SGHRS and CDR2 YFSETQ. The CDR3 has 16 amino acids. The trim removed 7 bases at V and 1 base at J, leaving 10 bases unmatched. The CDR3 protein is CASQKGGHGTNEKLFF. The CDR3 nucleotides read TGCGCCAGCCAGAAAGGGGGCCACGGAACTAATGAAAAACTGTTTTTT.

As concerns this clone: Other DNA sequences in this sample translate to the same CDR3. The genes are TRBV6-1 and TRBJ1-5; the D is unclear. The CDR3 contains 14 residues. The germline gives CDR1 MNHNS, CDR2 SASEGT. Trimming took 2 bases from V and 2 from J, leaving 7 bases between them. CDR3 region: CASSERVGNQPQHF. CDR3 sequence (DNA): TGTGCCAGCAGTGAAAGGGTCGGCAATCAGCCCCAGCATTTT.

The chain has TRBV10-1 and TRBJ2-1, with unresolved D. The germline V gene has CDR1 WNHNN and CDR2 SYGVQD (reference sequence). The V end was cut by 0 bases, the J end by 5 bases, with 17 bases between. The CDR3 length is 17 residues. CDR3 bases: TGCGCCAGCAGTGAGTCTAGGGTGAGTTCACCTGACAATGAGCAGTTCTTC. As protein: CASSESRVSSPDNEQFF.

This chain links TRBV28 with TRBJ1-2; D perhaps matches TRBD1 (5 bases). The V and J ends lost 6 bases and 1 base respectively, with 15 bases between them. This CDR3 has 15 amino acids. The germline CDR1 and CDR2 sequences are MDHEN and SYDVKM. CDR3 nucleotide sequence: TGTGCCAGCAGCCACTCGGGACGGATTAACTATGGCTACACCTTC. Its translation is CASSHSGRINYGYTF.

Written as DNA, the CDR3 is TGTGCCAGTAGTATCCGACTAGCGGGAGCCAACGAGCAGTACTTC. Amino acids: CASSIRLAGANEQYF. V usage is TRBV19 and J usage is TRBJ2-7; TRBD2 matches at 12 bases. In germline, CDR1 is LNHDA, CDR2 SQIVND (reference sequence). The CDR3 is 15 residues long. The J segment lost 5 bases and the V segment lost 3 bases, leaving 5 bases of the junction unmatched.

Notes on this clone: Relative to the germline gene, one junction end is altered; a read error may explain this. The chain carries TRBV5-1 and TRBJ2-2, with a possible D match to TRBD2 (6 bases). CDR1 and CDR2 (germline): SGHRS, YFSETQ. This CDR3 spans 13 amino acids. CDR3 DNA: TGCGCCAGCAGCGCGGGGTTAACCGAGGAGCTGTTTTTT. The encoded protein is CASSAGLTEELFF.

The genes are TRBV4-2 and TRBJ1-1; perhaps TRBD1 as D (6 bases). The CDR3 loop spans 15 amino acids. V gave up 4 bases and J gave up 7 bases, with 19 bases separating them. Germline V CDR1 and CDR2: LGHNA, YNFKEQ. CDR3 DNA sequence: TGTGCCAGCAGCCGTAGAAGACAGGCCCCCGTTGAAGCTTTCTTT. Protein: CASSRRRQAPVEAFF.

CDR3 residues: CASSLDRGKETQYF. The CDR3 DNA reads TGCGCCAGCAGCCTGGACAGGGGGAAAGAGACCCAGTACTTC. The chain is built from TRBV5-1 and TRBJ2-5; 10 bases are a match to TRBD1. The germline V gene has CDR1 SGHRS and CDR2 YFSETQ. Trimming took 4 bases from V and 3 from J; bases not matched to a gene: 3. The CDR3 sequence is 14 residues long.

The rearrangement joins TRBV5-1 to TRBJ2-2; 13 nucleotides agree with TRBD2. Germline V gene sequence: CDR1 SGHRS, CDR2 YFSETQ. After removal of 6 bases from V and 5 bases from J, the junction contained 7 bases not matched to a gene. The CDR3 has 16 residues. The CDR3: CASTRTSGSSTGELFF. CDR3 nucleotide sequence: TGCGCCAGCACAAGGACTAGCGGGAGTTCTACCGGGGAGCTGTTTTTT.

CDR3 in DNA: TGTGCCAGCAGCTTACCGATCGGGGTCCTGAACGAGCAGTACTTC. As protein: CASSLPIGVLNEQYF. The rearrangement joins TRBV7-9 to TRBJ2-7, with TRBD2 as a possible D gene (5 bases). With 2 bases removed from V and 5 bases from J, the gap between germline ends came to 16 bases. The CDR3 runs to 15 residues. CDR1 and CDR2 from the germline V gene are SEHNR and FQNEAQ (reference sequence).

This CDR3 is CASSTFPGNTEAFF. CDR3 DNA sequence: TGTGCCAGCAGCACCTTTCCGGGGAACACTGAAGCTTTCTTT. The chain combines TRBV7-2 with TRBJ1-1; D unresolved. V gave up 5 bases and J gave up 1 base, with 11 bases separating them. Germline values: CDR1 SGHTA, CDR2 FQGNSA. CDR3 length: 14 amino acids.

This chain connects TRBV11-3 to TRBJ2-1, with no clear D. Trimming left V 0 bases short and J 4 bases short, with 7 bases between. In germline, CDR1 is SGHNT, CDR2 YENEEA. This CDR3 is built from 14 residues. CDR3 in DNA: TGTGCCAGCAGCTTAGATGCGAGATACAATGAGCAGTTCTTC. Protein sequence: CASSLDARYNEQFF.

The chain is built from TRBV28 and TRBJ2-7, with 8 nucleotides matching TRBD2. The germline CDR1 and CDR2 sequences are MDHEN and SYDVKM. This CDR3 has 20 amino acids. With V trimmed by 5 bases and J by 2 bases, 23 bases remained unmatched. In nucleotides, the CDR3 is TGTGCCAGCAGTCAACCAGGGGTTCGAGCGGGAGTCAATATTCCCTACGAGCAGTACTTC. Protein product: CASSQPGVRAGVNIPYEQYF.

The chain recombines TRBV10-3 with TRBJ2-2, with 11 bases lining up with TRBD2. The germline gives CDR1 ENHRY, CDR2 SYGVKD. J was trimmed by 4 bases and V by 6 bases; bases with no gene match: 4. The CDR3 has 15 residues. CDR3 residues: CAIREGTSGTGELFF. CDR3 DNA: TGTGCCATCAGGGAAGGGACTAGCGGCACCGGGGAGCTGTTTTTT.

The V gene is TRBV9, the J gene TRBJ2-7; 10 bases map to TRBD2. Trimming removed 4 bases from V and 4 bases from J; junction bases left unmatched: 5. The germline gives CDR1 SGDLS, CDR2 YYNGEE. The CDR3 length is 14 residues. For the CDR3, the DNA is TGTGCCAGCAGCCCCTTAGCGGGAGGTTACGAGCAGTACTTC. It is translated as CASSPLAGGYEQYF.